A single sample gave rise to the 9 T cell receptor beta chains below, sequenced in a study of early T cells in non-severe SARS-CoV-2 infection. In TCRdb, the 5' RACE reads were re-called with MiXCR into one record per CDR3 protein. The sample has under 85,000 distinct CDR3 sequences, 12% seen once. The material sequenced was whole blood. The receptors stem from an adult who was a healthcare worker with PCR-confirmed SARS-CoV-2 infection or an uninfected control (not recorded which).

The sample holds many counts of this clonotype. The CDR3 loop reads CASSTGTIPSHEQFF. The CDR3 bases are TGTGCCAGCAGCACCGGGACTATCCCATCCCATGAGCAGTTCTTC. The J gene is TRBJ2-1, the V gene TRBV11-2; 7 bases agree with TRBD2. This CDR3 contains 15 residues. The trim removed 5 bases at V and 8 bases at J, leaving 12 bases unmatched. Germline lookup yields CDR1 SGHAT and CDR2 FQNNGV.

The chain links TRBV4-2 to TRBJ2-1, with D perhaps being TRBD1 or TRBD2 (5 bases each). The CDR3 spans 14 residues. Germline lookup yields CDR1 LGHNA and CDR2 YNFKEQ. V lost 0 bases to trimming and J lost 6 bases, with 9 bases between them. CDR3 sequence reads: CASSQDGTSNEQFF. CDR3 DNA: TGTGCCAGCAGCCAAGACGGGACCTCCAATGAGCAGTTCTTC.

This clonotype was observed at least ten times. The V gene is TRBV18, the J gene TRBJ2-5; D remains ambiguous. CDR1 KGHSH and CDR2 LQKENI come from the germline V gene. The CDR3 length is 13 residues. Deletions cut 6 bases from V and 7 bases from J, with 15 bases between. CDR3 sequence reads: CASSPGLEGTQYF. DNA of the CDR3: TGTGCCAGCTCCCCGGGCCTCGAAGGGACCCAGTACTTC.

This clonotype was seen at least ten times. This chain connects TRBV30 to TRBJ1-1, with D possibly being TRBD1 (5 bases). Per germline, CDR1 GTSNPN and CDR2 SVGIG (reference sequence). This CDR3 contains 16 residues. The V gene lost 1 base and the J gene lost 0 bases, with 15 bases spanning the gap. CDR3 amino acids: CAWSERDRFMNTEAFF. The CDR3 DNA follows: TGTGCCTGGAGTGAGCGAGACAGATTCATGAACACTGAAGCTTTCTTT. Drawing the rest from reference TRBV30 and TRBJ1-1, the complete variable domain is SQTIHQWPATLVQPVGSPLSLECTVEGTSNPNLYWYRQAAGRGLQLLFYSVGIGQISSEVPQNLSASRPQDRQFILSSKKLLLSDSGFYLCAWSERDRFMNTEAFFGQGTRLTVV.

In this sample, this clonotype turned up a few times. The chain uses TRBV7-3 and TRBJ2-1; 8 bases are shared with TRBD1. Germline CDR1 and CDR2: SGHTA and FQGTGA. The V gene end was trimmed by 1 base and the J gene end by 10 bases; junction bases not matched to a gene: 9. The length of the CDR3 is 15 residues. The CDR3 DNA sequence: TGTGCCAGCAGCTTAATAGGACAGGGCGGCGACGAGCAGTTCTTC. This gives the protein CASSLIGQGGDEQFF.

This clonotype was seen ten or more times. V gene TRBV7-8 combines with J gene TRBJ2-7, with D perhaps TRBD2 (5 bases). CDR1 and CDR2 from the germline V gene are SGHVS and FQNEAQ. Trimming shortened V by 4 bases and J by 0 bases, and 10 bases separated the two germline ends. This CDR3 region has 14 residues. CDR3 bases: TGTGCCAGCAGCTCGGGGTTCAGCTCCTACGAGCAGTACTTC. The encoded protein is CASSSGFSSYEQYF.

In its sample, this clonotype was seen many times. CDR3 sequence reads: CASSGRQIANTEAFF. Written as DNA, the CDR3 is TGTGCCAGCAGTGGCCGACAGATAGCGAACACTGAAGCTTTCTTT. The rearrangement uses TRBV25-1 and TRBJ1-1; weak D call: TRBD1 (5 bases). The CDR3 has 15 residues. Trimming removed 4 bases from V and 1 base from J, with 13 bases in between. Germline values: CDR1 MGHDK, CDR2 SYGVNS. Using reference TRBV25-1 and TRBJ1-1 for the parts outside the CDR3, the full variable domain is EADIYQTPRYLVIGTGKKITLECSQTMGHDKMYWYQQDPGMELHLIHYSYGVNSTEKGDLSSESTVSRIRTEHFPLTLESARPSHTSQYLCASSGRQIANTEAFFGQGTRLTVV.

In this sample, this clonotype turned up many times. The V call is TRBV20-1, the J call TRBJ2-7; 7 bases are a match to TRBD1. CDR1 is DFQATT, CDR2 SNEGSKA, per germline (reference sequence). The V gene end was trimmed by 4 bases and the J gene end by 3 bases; junction bases not matched to a gene: 12. The CDR3 has 15 amino acids. CDR3 coding DNA: TGCAGTGCTATCTCTCGGGACAGAGGGATCTACGAGCAGTACTTC. Residues: CSAISRDRGIYEQYF.

This clonotype was seen many times. The V call is TRBV5-4, the J call TRBJ2-5; no clear D gene. The V end lost 1 base, the J end lost 2 bases, and 6 bases lay between the germline ends. Germline assignment: CDR1 SGHNT and CDR2 YYREEE (reference sequence). The CDR3 runs 13 residues. The CDR3 protein is CASSLMQQETQYF. Here the CDR3 DNA reads TGTGCCAGCAGCTTGATGCAGCAAGAGACCCAGTACTTC.